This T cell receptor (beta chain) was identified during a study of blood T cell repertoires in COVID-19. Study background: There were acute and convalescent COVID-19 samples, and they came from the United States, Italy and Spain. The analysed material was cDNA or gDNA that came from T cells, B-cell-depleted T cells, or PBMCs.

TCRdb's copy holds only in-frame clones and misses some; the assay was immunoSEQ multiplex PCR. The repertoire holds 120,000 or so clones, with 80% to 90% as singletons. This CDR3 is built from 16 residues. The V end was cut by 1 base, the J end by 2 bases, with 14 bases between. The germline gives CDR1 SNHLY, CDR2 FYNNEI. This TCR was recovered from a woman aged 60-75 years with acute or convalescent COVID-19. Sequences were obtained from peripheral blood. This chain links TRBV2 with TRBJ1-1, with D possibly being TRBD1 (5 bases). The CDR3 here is CASSEGGQIINTEAFF. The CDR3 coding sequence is TGTGCCAGCAGTGAAGGGGGCCAGATAATTAACACTGAAGCTTTCTTT. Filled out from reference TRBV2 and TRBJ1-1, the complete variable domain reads EPEVTQTPSHQVTQMGQEVILRCVPISNHLYFYWYRQILGQKVEFLVSFYNNEISEKSEIFDDQFSVERPDGSNFTLKIRSTKLEDSAMYFCASSEGGQIINTEAFFGQGTRLTVV.